This TCR beta chain is from a study of cytomegalovirus exposure and HLA in healthy donors. Study-wide results and caveats: Later analysis demonstrated an association between a missense DCLRE1C variant and TCR beta V- and J-gene trimming. Among the sequence variants, a highly shared cluster was likely an artifact of sequencing. The records held CMV serostatus as the only immune exposure information.

A single count supports this clone. Its matching antigen is unknown. Donors had nominal health at sampling but likely had unrecorded immune exposures. V was trimmed by 4 bases and J by 4 bases, leaving 17 bases between them. CDR3 length: 15 amino acids. CDR1 is SGHRS and CDR2 is YFSETQ in the germline V gene. The PCR contained 60 Vbeta and 13 Jbeta primers. Profiling relied on immunoSEQ multiplex PCR, and the TCRdb table lists in-frame clones only, not all of them. This repertoire shows some 170,000 clones, about 83% found once; its top ten account for roughly 2.7%. This chain joins TRBV5-1 and TRBJ1-2, with D possibly matching TRBD1 (5 bases). This TCR derives from a female donor in good health and CMV-seronegative. Sample: PBMCs. In DNA form, the CDR3 reads TGCGCCAGCAGCGAAGGGACTTCTGAGGGCTATGGCTACACCTTC. This gives the protein CASSEGTSEGYGYTF.